This T cell receptor beta chain was recovered during a study of CXCR3-negative and CXCR3-positive naive CD8 T cells. Preparation of TRB cDNA libraries relied on 5' RACE carrying UMI labels. From the 5' RACE reads, TCRdb lists one entry per CDR3 protein and no DNA. The table lists 45,000 to 60,000 distinct CDR3 sequences. Germline V gene data show CDR1 as SQVTM and CDR2 as ANQGSEA. The CDR3 sequence is 11 residues long. Material: naive CXCR3- CD8+ T cells from blood. The subset denotes: CD45RO-CCR7+CD27+CD95- naive CD8+ T cells lacking CXCR3 (TNR3-). The clonotype was recovered from a human donor in good health. Some clones in this sample may be carry-over from other donors' samples. The V call is TRBV29-1, the J call TRBJ1-1. The CDR3 sequence is CSVTTVHGAFF. The whole variable domain, remainder taken from reference TRBV29-1 and TRBJ1-1, is SAVISQKPSRDICQRGTSLTIQCQVDSQVTMMFWYRQQPGQSLTLIATANQGSEATYESGFVIDKFPISRPNLTFSTLTVSNMSPEDSSIYLCSVTTVHGAFFGQGTRLTVV.